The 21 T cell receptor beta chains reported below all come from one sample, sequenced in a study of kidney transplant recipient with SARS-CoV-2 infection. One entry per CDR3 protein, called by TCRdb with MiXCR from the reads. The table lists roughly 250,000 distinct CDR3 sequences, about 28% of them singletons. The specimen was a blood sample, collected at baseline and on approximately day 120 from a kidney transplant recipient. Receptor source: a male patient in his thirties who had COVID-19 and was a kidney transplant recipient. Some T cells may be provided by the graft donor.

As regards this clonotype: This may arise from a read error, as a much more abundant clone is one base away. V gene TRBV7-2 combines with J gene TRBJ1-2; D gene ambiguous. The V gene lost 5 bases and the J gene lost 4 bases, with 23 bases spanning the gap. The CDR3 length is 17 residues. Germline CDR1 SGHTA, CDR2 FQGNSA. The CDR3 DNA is TGTGCCAGCAGCGTAGAGTTGTTTACCCGAAAGGCCTATGGCTACACCTTC. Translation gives CASSVELFTRKAYGYTF.

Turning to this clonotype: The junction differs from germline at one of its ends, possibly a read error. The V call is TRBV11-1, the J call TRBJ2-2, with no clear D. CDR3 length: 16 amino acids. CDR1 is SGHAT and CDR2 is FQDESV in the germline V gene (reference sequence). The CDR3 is CANSLDPGRNTGELFF. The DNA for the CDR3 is TGTGCCAACAGCCTCGACCCTGGGCGGAACACCGGGGAGCTGTTTTTT.

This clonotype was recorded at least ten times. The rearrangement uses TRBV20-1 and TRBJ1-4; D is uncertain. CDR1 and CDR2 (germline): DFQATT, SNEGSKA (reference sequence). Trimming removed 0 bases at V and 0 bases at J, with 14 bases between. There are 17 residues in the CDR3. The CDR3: CSAREARILPTNEKLFF. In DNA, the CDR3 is TGCAGTGCTAGAGAAGCCCGAATCCTCCCAACTAATGAAAAACTGTTTTTT.

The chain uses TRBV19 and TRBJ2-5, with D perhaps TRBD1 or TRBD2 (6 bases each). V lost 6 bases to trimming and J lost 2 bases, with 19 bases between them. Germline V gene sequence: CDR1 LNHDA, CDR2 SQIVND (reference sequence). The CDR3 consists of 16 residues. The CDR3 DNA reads TGTGCCAGTAGAAGAAGCTCGGGGGCTCGACAAGAGACCCAGTACTTC. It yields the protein CASRRSSGARQETQYF.

The CDR3 spells CAWRTGTGLETQYF. The CDR3 nucleotides are TGTGCCTGGAGAACCGGGACAGGGTTAGAGACCCAGTACTTC. The chain has TRBV30 and TRBJ2-5, with TRBD1 matching 9 bases. J gave up 4 bases and V 3 bases, and 6 bases lay outside the gene matches. The CDR3 spans 14 residues. From germline, CDR1 is GTSNPN and CDR2 SVGIG (reference sequence).

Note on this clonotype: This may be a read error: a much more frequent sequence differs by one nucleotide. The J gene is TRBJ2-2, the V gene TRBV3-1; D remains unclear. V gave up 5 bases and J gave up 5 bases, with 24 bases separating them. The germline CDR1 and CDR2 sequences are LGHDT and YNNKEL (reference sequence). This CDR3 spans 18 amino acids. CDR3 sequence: CASSAGRPISGLTGELFF. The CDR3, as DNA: TGTGCCAGCAGCGCCGGCCGTCCCATTTCAGGCTTGACCGGGGAGCTGTTTTTT.

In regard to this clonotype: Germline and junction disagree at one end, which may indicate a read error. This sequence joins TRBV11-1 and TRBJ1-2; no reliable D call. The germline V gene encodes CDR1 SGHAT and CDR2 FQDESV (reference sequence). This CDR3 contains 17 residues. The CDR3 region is CASSGSLYHGKTYGHTF. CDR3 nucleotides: TGTGCCAGCAGCGGTTCCCTATACCATGGAAAGACCTATGGCCACACCTTC.

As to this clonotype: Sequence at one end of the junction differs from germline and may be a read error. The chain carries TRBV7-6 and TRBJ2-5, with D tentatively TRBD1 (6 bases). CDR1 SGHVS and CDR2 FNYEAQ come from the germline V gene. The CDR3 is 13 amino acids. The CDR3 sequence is CGSSLTGRETQYF. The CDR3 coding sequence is TGTGGCAGCAGCTTAACAGGGCGAGAGACCCAGTACTTC.

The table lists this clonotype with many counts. The CDR3 here is CAYLQGSSGNTIYF. CDR3 coding DNA: TGTGCCTACCTACAGGGGAGCTCTGGAAACACCATATATTTT. The V gene is TRBV30, the J gene TRBJ1-3; 7 bases line up with TRBD1. Trimming cost V 7 bases and J 0 bases; bases outside gene matches: 6. The CDR3 consists of 14 residues. The germline V gene encodes CDR1 GTSNPN and CDR2 SVGIG (reference sequence).

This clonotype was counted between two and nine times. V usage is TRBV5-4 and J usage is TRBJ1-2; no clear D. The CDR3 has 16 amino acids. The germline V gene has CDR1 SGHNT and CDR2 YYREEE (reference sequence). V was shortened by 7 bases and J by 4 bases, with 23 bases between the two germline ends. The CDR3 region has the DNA TGTGCCAGCGCAATGACCGTACCAGGAAAGACCTATGGCTACACCTTC. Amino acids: CASAMTVPGKTYGYTF. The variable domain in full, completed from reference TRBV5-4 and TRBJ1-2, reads ETGVTQSPTHLIKTRGQQVTLRCSSQSGHNTVSWYQQALGQGPQFIFQYYREEENGRGNFPPRFSGLQFPNYSSELNVNALELDDSALYLCASAMTVPGKTYGYTFGSGTRLTVV.

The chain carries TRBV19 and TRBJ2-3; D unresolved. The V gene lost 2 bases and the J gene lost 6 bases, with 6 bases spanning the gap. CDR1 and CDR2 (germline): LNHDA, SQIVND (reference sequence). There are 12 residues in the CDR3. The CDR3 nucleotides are TGTGCCAGTAGTATACAGTACGATACGCAGTATTTT. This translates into CASSIQYDTQYF.

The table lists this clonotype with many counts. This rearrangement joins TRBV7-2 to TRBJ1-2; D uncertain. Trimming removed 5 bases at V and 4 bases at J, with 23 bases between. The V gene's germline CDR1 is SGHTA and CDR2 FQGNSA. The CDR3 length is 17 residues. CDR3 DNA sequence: TGTGCCAGCAGCGGTCTGTTCAGAGACGGAAAGACCTATGGCTACACCTTC. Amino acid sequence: CASSGLFRDGKTYGYTF.

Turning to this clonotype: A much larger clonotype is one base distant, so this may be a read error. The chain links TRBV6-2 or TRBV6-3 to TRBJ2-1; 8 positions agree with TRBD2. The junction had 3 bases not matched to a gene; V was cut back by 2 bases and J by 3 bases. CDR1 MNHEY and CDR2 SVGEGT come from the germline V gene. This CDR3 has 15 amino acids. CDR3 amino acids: CASSYPAGGYNEQFF. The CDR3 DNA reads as TGTGCCAGCAGTTACCCGGCGGGAGGCTACAATGAGCAGTTCTTC.

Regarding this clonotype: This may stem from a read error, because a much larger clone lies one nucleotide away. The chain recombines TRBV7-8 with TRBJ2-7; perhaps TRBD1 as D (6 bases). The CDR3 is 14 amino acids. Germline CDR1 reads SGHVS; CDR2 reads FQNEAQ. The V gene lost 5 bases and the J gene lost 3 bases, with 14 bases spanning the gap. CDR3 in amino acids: CASSLRRDIYEQYF. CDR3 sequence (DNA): TGTGCCAGCAGCCTAAGACGGGACATCTACGAGCAGTACTTC.

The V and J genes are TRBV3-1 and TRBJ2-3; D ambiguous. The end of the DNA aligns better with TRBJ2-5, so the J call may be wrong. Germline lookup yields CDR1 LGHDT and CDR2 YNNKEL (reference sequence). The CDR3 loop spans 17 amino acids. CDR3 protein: CASSGAIPISFSEAQYF. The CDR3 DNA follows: TGTGCCAGCAGCGGAGCGATTCCCATTTCTTTCTCTGAGGCCCAGTACTTC.

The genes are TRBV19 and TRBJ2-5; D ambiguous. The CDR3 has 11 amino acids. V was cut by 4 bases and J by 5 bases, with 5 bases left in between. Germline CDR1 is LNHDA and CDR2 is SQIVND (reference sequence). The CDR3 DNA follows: TGTGCCAGTAGTAATACGGAGACCCAGTACTTC. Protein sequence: CASSNTETQYF. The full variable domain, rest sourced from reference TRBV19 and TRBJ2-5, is DGGITQSPKYLFRKEGQNVTLSCEQNLNHDAMYWYRQDPGQGLRLIYYSQIVNDFQKGDIAEGYSVSREKKESFPLTVTSAQKNPTAFYLCASSNTETQYFGPGTRLLVL.

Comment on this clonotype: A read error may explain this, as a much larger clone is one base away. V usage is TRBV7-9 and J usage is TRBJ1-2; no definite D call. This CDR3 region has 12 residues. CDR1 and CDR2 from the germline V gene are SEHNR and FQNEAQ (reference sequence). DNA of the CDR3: TGTGCCAGCAGCTTCACAGATGCTGGCTACATCTTC. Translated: CASSFTDAGYIF.

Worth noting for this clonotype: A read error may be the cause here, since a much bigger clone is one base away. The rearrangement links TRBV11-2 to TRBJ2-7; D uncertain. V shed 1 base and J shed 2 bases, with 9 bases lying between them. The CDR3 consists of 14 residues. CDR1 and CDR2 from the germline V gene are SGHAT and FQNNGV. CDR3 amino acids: CASSLGHDTYEQYV. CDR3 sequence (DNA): TGTGCCAGCAGCTTAGGGCACGACACCTACGAGCAGTACGTC.

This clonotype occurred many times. The CDR3 reads CASSQDYYLGQGPTGELFF. The DNA of the CDR3 is TGTGCCAGCAGCCAAGACTATTACTTGGGACAGGGTCCCACCGGGGAGCTGTTTTTT. The chain joins TRBV3-1 to TRBJ2-2, with 9 bases lining up with TRBD1. The length of the CDR3 is 19 residues. CDR1 is LGHDT and CDR2 is YNNKEL in the germline V gene (reference sequence). Unmatched junction bases numbered 12, after V lost 0 bases and J lost 4 bases.

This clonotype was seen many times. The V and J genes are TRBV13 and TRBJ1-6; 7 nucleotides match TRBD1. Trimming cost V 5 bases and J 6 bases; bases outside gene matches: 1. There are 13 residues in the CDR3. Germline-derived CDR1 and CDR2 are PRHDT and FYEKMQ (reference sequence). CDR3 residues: CASSRDSNSPLHF. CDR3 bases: TGTGCCAGCAGCAGGGACAGTAATTCACCCCTCCACTTT.

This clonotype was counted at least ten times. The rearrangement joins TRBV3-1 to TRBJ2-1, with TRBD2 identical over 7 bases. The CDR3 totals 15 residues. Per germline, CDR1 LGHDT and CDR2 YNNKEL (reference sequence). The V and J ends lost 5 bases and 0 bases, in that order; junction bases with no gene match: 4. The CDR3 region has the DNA TGTGCCAGCAGCTCGCGGACTAGCTCCTACAATGAGCAGTTCTTC. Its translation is CASSSRTSSYNEQFF.